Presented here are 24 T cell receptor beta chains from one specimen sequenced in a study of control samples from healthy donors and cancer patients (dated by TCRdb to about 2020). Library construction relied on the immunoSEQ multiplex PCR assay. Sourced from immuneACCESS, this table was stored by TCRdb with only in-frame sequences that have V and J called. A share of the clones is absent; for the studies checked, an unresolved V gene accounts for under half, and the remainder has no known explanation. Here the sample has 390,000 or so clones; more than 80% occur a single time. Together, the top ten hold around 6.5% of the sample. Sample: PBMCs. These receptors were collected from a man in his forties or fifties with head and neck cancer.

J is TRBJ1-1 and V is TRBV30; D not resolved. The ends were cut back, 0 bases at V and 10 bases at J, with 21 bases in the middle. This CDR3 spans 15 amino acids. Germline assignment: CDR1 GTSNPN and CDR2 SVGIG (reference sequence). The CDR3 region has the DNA TGTGCCTGGAGTGTACTTGAATGGTACACCAACCCAGCTTTCTTT. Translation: CAWSVLEWYTNPAFF. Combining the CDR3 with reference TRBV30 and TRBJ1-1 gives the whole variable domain SQTIHQWPATLVQPVGSPLSLECTVEGTSNPNLYWYRQAAGRGLQLLFYSVGIGQISSEVPQNLSASRPQDRQFILSSKKLLLSDSGFYLCAWSVLEWYTNPAFFGQGTRLTVV.

The CDR3 is CASSSRGMNTEAFF. The CDR3 DNA sequence: TGTGCCAGCAGCTCCAGGGGGATGAACACTGAAGCTTTCTTT. This chain connects TRBV14 to TRBJ1-1; TRBD1 aligns across 7 bases. V was clipped by 5 bases and J by 0 bases; unmatched bases: 3. The CDR3 runs to 14 residues. The germline V gene encodes CDR1 SGHDN and CDR2 FVKESK.

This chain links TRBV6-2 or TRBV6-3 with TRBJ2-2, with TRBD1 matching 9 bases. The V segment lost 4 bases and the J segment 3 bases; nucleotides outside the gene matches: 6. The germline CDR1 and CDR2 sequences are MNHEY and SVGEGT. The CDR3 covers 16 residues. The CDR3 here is CASSFWTGEYTGELFF. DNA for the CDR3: TGTGCCAGCAGTTTCTGGACAGGGGAGTACACCGGGGAGCTGTTTTTT.

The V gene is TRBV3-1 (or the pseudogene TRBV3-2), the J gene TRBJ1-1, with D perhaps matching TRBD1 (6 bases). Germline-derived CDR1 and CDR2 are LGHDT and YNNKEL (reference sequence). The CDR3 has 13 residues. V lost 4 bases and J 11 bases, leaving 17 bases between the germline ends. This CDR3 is CASSLQSGDTAFF. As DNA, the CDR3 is TGTGCCAGCAGCCTCCAAAGTGGGGACACGGCTTTCTTT.

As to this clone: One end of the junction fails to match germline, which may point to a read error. The CDR3, as DNA: TGTGCCAGCAACGACGGGACAGGTTCCTCTAATTCACCCCTCCACTTT. Translated, it gives CASNDGTGSSNSPLHF. This chain uses TRBV7-2 with TRBJ1-6, with TRBD1 matching over 8 bases. The CDR3 totals 16 residues. In germline, CDR1 is SGHTA, CDR2 FQGNSA.

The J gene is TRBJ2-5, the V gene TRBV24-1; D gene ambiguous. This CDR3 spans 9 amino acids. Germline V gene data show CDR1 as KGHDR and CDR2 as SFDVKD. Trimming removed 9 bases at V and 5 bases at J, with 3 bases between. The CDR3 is CATSETQYF. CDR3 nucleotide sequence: TGTGCCACCTCCGAGACCCAGTACTTC.

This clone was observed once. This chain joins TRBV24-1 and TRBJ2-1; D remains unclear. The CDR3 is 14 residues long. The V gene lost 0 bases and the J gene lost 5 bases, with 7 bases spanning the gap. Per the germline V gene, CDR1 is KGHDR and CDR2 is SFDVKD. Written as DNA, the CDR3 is TGTGCCACCAGTGATTTGGGTAGAGACAATGAGCAGTTCTTC. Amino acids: CATSDLGRDNEQFF.

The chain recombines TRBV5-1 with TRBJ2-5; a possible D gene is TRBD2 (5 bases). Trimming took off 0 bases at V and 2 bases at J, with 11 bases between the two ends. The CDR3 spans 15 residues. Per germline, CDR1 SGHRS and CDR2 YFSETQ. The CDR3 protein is CASSLGGRRQETQYF. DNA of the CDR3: TGCGCCAGCAGCTTGGGCGGGCGGAGGCAAGAGACCCAGTACTTC.

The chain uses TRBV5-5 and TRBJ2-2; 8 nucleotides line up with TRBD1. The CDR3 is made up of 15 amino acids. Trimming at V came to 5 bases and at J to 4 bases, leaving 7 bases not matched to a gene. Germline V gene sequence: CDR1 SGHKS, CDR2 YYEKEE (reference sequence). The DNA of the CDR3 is TGTGCCAGCAGATTCGGACAGGGTTTCACCGGGGAGCTGTTTTTT. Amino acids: CASRFGQGFTGELFF.

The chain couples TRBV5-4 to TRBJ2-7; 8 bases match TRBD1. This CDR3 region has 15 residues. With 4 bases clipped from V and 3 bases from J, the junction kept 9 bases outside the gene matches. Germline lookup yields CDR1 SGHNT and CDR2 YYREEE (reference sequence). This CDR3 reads CASSRQGWPLYEQYF. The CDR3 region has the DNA TGTGCCAGCAGCCGACAGGGGTGGCCACTCTACGAGCAGTACTTC.

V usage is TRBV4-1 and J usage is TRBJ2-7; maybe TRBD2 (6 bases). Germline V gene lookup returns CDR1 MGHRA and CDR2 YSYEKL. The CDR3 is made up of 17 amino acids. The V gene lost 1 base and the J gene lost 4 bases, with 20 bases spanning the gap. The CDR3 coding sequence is TGCGCCAGCAGCCAAGCCTACGGCCGGGACTCCACTTACGAGCAGTACTTC. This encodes CASSQAYGRDSTYEQYF.

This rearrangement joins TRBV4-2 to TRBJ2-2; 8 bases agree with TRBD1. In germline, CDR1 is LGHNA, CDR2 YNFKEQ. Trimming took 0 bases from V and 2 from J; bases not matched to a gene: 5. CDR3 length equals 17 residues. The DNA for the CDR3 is TGTGCCAGCAGCCAAGACGGGGCAGGGGGCAACACCGGGGAGCTGTTTTTT. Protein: CASSQDGAGGNTGELFF.

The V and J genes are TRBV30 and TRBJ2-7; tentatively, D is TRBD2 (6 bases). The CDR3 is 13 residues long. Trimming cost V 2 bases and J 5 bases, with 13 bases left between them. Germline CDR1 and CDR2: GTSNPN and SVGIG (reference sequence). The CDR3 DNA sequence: TGTGCCTGGAGTCCTGGGGAGGAGAACGAGCAGTACTTC. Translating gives CAWSPGEENEQYF.

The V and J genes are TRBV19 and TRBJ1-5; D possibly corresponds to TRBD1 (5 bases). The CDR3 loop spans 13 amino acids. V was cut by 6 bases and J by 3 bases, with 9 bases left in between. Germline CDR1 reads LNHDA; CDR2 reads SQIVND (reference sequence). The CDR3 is CASSRGFNQPQHF. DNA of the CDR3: TGTGCCAGTAGCCGGGGCTTCAATCAGCCCCAGCATTTT.

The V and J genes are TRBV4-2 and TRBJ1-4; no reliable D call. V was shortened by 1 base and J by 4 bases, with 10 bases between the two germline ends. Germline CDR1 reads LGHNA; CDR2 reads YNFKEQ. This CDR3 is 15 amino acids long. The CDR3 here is CASSQASRDNEKLFF. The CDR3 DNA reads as TGTGCCAGCAGCCAAGCTAGCAGAGATAATGAAAAACTGTTTTTT.

CDR3 residues: CASSLGARTGLQETQYF. CDR3 sequence (DNA): TGTGCCAGCAGTTTAGGCGCAAGGACAGGACTACAAGAGACCCAGTACTTC. The chain links TRBV27 to TRBJ2-5, with D possibly being TRBD1 (7 bases). The V end was cut by 2 bases, the J end by 2 bases, with 18 bases between. The CDR3 loop spans 17 amino acids. Germline V gives CDR1 MNHEY, CDR2 SMNVEV (reference sequence).

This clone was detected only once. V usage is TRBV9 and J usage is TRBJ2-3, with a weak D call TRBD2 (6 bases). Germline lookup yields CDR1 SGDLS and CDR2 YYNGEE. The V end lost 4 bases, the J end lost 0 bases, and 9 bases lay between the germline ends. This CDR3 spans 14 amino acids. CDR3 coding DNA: TGTGCCAGCAGCCCCGGACTAAGCACAGATACGCAGTATTTT. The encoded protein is CASSPGLSTDTQYF.

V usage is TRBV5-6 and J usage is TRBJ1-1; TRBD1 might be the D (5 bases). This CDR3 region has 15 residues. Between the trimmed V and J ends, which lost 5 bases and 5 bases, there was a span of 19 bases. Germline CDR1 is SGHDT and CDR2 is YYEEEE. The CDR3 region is CASSLLMGQGTEAFF. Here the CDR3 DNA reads TGTGCCAGCAGTTTGCTGATGGGCCAGGGTACTGAAGCTTTCTTT.

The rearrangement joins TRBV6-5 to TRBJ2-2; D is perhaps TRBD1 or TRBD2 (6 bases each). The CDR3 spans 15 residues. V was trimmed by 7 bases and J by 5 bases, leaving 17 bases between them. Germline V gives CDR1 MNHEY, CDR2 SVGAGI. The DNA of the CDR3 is TGTGCCAGCAAGGGGGGTAGTGGAGTTACCGGGGAGCTGTTTTTT. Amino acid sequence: CASKGGSGVTGELFF.

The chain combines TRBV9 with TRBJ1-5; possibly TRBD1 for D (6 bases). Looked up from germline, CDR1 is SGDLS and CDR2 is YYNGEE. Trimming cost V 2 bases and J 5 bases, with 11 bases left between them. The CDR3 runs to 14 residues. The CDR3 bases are TGTGCCAGCAGCGTCCTCGGGACACATCAGCCCCAGCATTTT. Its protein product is CASSVLGTHQPQHF.

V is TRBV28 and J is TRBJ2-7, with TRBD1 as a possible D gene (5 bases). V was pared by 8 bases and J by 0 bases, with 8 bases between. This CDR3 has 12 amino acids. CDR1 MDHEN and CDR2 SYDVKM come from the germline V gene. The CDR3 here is CASRTTSYEQYF. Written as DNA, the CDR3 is TGTGCCAGCCGGACAACCTCCTACGAGCAGTACTTC.

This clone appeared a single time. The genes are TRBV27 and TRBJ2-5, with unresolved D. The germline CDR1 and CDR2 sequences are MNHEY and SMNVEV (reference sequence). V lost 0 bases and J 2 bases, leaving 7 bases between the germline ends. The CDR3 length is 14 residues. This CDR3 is CASSLSGTQETQYF. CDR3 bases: TGTGCCAGCAGTTTATCGGGCACGCAAGAGACCCAGTACTTC.

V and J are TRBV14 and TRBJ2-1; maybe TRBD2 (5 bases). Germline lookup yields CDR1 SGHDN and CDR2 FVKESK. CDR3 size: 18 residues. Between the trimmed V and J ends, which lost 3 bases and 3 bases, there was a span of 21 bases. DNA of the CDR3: TGTGCCAGCAGCCAGACCCGGACGGCGGACTCGAACTACAATGAGCAGTTCTTC. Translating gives CASSQTRTADSNYNEQFF.

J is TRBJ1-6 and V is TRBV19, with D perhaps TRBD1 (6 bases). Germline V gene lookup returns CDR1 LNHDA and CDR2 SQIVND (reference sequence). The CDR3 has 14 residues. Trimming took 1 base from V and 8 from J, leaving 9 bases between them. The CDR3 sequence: CASSIGGGDSPLHF. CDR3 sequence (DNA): TGTGCCAGTAGTATAGGAGGGGGTGATTCACCCCTCCACTTT.